The 7 T cell receptor beta chains below all came from one sample that was sequenced in a study of Graves' ophthalmopathy and Graves' hyperthyroidism. Beta-chain TCR CDR3 regions were amplified from RNA transcripts. First-round RT-PCR with HTBI primers preceded a second-round multiplex PCR. One entry per CDR3 protein, called by TCRdb with MiXCR from the multiplex PCR reads. Here the sample spans under 350,000 distinct CDR3 sequences, roughly a sixth being singletons. The sample comprised peripheral blood. The receptors stem from an adult man with Graves' ophthalmopathy.

In this sample, this clonotype turned up many times. The V call is TRBV12-3 or TRBV12-4, the J call TRBJ1-5; D remains unclear. The CDR3 spans 12 residues. Trimming took 2 bases from V and 3 from J, leaving 2 bases between them. As DNA, the CDR3 is TGTGCCAGCAGTTTATTCAATCAGCCCCAGCATTTT. Translating gives CASSLFNQPQHF.

Many counts were recorded for this clonotype. The rearrangement joins TRBV7-2 to TRBJ1-1; D is undetermined. V was shortened by 5 bases and J by 1 base, with 11 bases between the two germline ends. The CDR3 extends over 14 amino acids. CDR1 is SGHTA, CDR2 FQGNSA, per germline. CDR3 sequence (DNA): TGTGCCAGCAGCCTAAGCATGGGGAACACTGAAGCTTTCTTT. Translating it yields CASSLSMGNTEAFF.

This clonotype was picked up a small number of times. A much bigger clone sits one base away, suggesting this may be a read error. V and J are TRBV5-5 and TRBJ2-5; 8 bases are shared with TRBD2. The germline gives CDR1 SGHKS, CDR2 YYEKEE (reference sequence). The trim removed 7 bases at V and 5 bases at J, leaving 7 bases unmatched. This CDR3 spans 13 amino acids. The CDR3 nucleotides are TGTGCCAGCGCATCGGGAGGGCTTGAGACCCAGTACTTC. Its protein is CASASGGLETQYF.

This clonotype occurred many times. The chain recombines TRBV6-2 or TRBV6-3 with TRBJ2-7; D call uncertain. Trimming cost V 8 bases and J 1 base, with 12 bases left between them. The length of the CDR3 is 13 residues. Germline assignment: CDR1 MNHEY and CDR2 SVGEGT. CDR3 sequence reads: CASVAGLSYEQYF. The DNA of the CDR3 is TGTGCCAGCGTCGCAGGCCTTTCCTACGAGCAGTACTTC.

The chain joins TRBV6-4 to TRBJ2-4; TRBD2 matches 12 bases. The CDR3 extends over 17 amino acids. V was pared by 6 bases and J by 3 bases, with 9 bases of the junction left unmatched. From germline, CDR1 is MRHNA and CDR2 SNTAGT. The CDR3 DNA reads TGTGCCAGCAGGCTAGCGGGGGGGCGATGGGGCAAAAACATTCAGTACTTC. Its protein is CASRLAGGRWGKNIQYF.

This clonotype has at least ten counts. This rearrangement joins TRBV28 to TRBJ2-4; possible D gene TRBD1, 6 bases. Trimming pared 6 bases from V and 4 bases from J, leaving 10 bases between. In germline, CDR1 is MDHEN, CDR2 SYDVKM. This CDR3 has 13 amino acids. As DNA, the CDR3 is TGTGCCAGCAGACGGACAGTAAAAAACATTCAGTACTTC. As protein: CASRRTVKNIQYF.

The gene calls are TRBV6-1 and TRBJ2-5; 8 nucleotides align to TRBD2. CDR1 is MNHNS, CDR2 SASEGT, per germline. Losses at the gene ends were 6 bases for V and 4 bases for J; bases not matched to a gene: 7. The CDR3 totals 14 residues. The CDR3 spells CASRSSGTRETQYF. The CDR3 coding sequence is TGTGCCAGCAGAAGTAGCGGGACGCGAGAGACCCAGTACTTC.